The 8 T cell receptor beta chains listed next were all sequenced from one sample in a study of cytomegalovirus exposure and HLA in healthy donors. 60 Vbeta and 13 Jbeta primers were used in PCR. TCRdb's copy holds only in-frame clones and misses some; the assay was immunoSEQ multiplex PCR. The sample consists of 100,000 or so clones, about 70% of them appearing once. Sequencing was carried out using PBMCs. Receptor source: a middle-aged man in good health and CMV-seropositive.

The chain couples TRBV19 to TRBJ1-6, with TRBD1 matching 7 bases. V shed 4 bases and J 6 bases; nucleotides not matched to a gene: 3. Germline V gives CDR1 LNHDA, CDR2 SQIVND (reference sequence). CDR3 length: 14 residues. The CDR3 sequence is CASSTRDSNSPLHF. The CDR3 region has the DNA TGTGCCAGTAGTACCCGGGACAGTAATTCACCCCTCCACTTT.

The chain uses TRBV19 and TRBJ2-6; 7 bases agree with TRBD1. The CDR3 is 18 amino acids. Germline lookup yields CDR1 LNHDA and CDR2 SQIVND (reference sequence). Losses at the gene ends were 3 bases for V and 0 bases for J; bases not matched to a gene: 8. DNA for the CDR3: TGTGCCAGTAGTATCTTGCCAGGGGGTATCTCTGGGGCCAACGTCCTGACTTTC. It yields the protein CASSILPGGISGANVLTF.

The chain carries TRBV28 and TRBJ1-2, with 10 bases matching TRBD1. Unmatched junction bases numbered 8, after V lost 10 bases and J lost 6 bases. The CDR3 spans 13 residues. Per germline, CDR1 MDHEN and CDR2 SYDVKM. For the CDR3, the DNA is TGTGCCACGCTCCGGGACAGGGGAAATGGCTACACCTTC. Amino acids: CATLRDRGNGYTF.

This chain uses TRBV2 with TRBJ1-1; D ambiguous. The CDR3 has 13 residues. From germline, CDR1 is SNHLY and CDR2 FYNNEI. Trimming took 1 base from V and 9 from J, leaving 12 bases between them. In DNA, the CDR3 is TGTGCCAGCAGTGAAGAGATCGGGAGAAAAGCTTTCTTT. Residues: CASSEEIGRKAFF.

The chain carries TRBV7-2 and TRBJ2-1; tentatively, D is TRBD2 (6 bases). Germline V lookup: CDR1 SGHTA, CDR2 FQGNSA. CDR3 length: 15 residues. Trimming shortened V by 3 bases and J by 3 bases, and 12 bases separated the two germline ends. CDR3 sequence (DNA): TGTGCCAGCAGCTTGACTAGAGGGGTCTACAATGAGCAGTTCTTC. Protein: CASSLTRGVYNEQFF.

V and J are TRBV11-3 and TRBJ2-1; D uncertain. The CDR3 runs to 12 residues. Germline V lookup: CDR1 SGHNT, CDR2 YENEEA. V lost 5 bases and J 7 bases, leaving 9 bases between the germline ends. The CDR3: CASSRVRNEQFF. Written as DNA, the CDR3 is TGTGCCAGCAGCCGAGTCCGGAATGAGCAGTTCTTC.

The genes are TRBV27 and TRBJ2-7, with D perhaps matching TRBD2 (5 bases). CDR1 and CDR2 from the germline V gene are MNHEY and SMNVEV (reference sequence). Between the trimmed V and J ends, which lost 7 bases and 3 bases, there was a span of 13 bases. This CDR3 has 13 amino acids. Here the CDR3 DNA reads TGTGCCAGCACCGGGAACCTTTACTACGAGCAGTACTTC. Translation: CASTGNLYYEQYF.

The chain joins TRBV29-1 to TRBJ1-2, with D unresolved. CDR3 length: 11 amino acids. From germline, CDR1 is SQVTM and CDR2 ANQGSEA. Trimming took off 5 bases at V and 2 bases at J, with 6 bases between the two ends. CDR3 loop: CSVTRNYGYTF. For the CDR3, the DNA is TGCAGCGTTACTCGGAACTATGGCTACACCTTC.